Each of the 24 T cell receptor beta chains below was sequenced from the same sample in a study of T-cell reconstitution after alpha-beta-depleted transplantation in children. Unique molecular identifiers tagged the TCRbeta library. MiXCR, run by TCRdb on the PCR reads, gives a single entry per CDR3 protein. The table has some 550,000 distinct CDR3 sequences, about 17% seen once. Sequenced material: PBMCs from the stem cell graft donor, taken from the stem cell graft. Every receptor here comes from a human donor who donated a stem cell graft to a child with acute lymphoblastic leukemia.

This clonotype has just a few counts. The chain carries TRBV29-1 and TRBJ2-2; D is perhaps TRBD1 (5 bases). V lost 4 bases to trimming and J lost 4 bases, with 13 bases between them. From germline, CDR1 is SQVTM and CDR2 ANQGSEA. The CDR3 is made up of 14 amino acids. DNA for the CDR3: TGCAGCGTTGTTGTCAGGGCAGGCACCGGGGAGCTGTTTTTT. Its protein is CSVVVRAGTGELFF.

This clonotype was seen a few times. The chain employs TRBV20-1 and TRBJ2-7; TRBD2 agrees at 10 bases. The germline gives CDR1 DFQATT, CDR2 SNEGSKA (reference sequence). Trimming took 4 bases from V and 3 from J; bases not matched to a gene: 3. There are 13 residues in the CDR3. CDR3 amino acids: CSATSGSFYEQYF. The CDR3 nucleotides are TGCAGTGCTACTAGCGGGAGTTTCTACGAGCAGTACTTC.

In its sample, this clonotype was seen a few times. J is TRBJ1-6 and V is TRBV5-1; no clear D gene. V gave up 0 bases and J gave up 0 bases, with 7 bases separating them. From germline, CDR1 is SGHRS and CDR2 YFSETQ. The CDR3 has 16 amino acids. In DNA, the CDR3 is TGCGCCAGCAGCTTGGGTCGAGACTCCTATAATTCACCCCTCCACTTT. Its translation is CASSLGRDSYNSPLHF.

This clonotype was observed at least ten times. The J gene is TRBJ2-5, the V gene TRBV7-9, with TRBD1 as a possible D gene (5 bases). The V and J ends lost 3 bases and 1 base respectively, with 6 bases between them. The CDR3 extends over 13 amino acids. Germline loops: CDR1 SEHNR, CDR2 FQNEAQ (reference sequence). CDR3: CASSLTVQETQYF. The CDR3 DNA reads TGTGCCAGCAGCTTGACAGTCCAAGAGACCCAGTACTTC.

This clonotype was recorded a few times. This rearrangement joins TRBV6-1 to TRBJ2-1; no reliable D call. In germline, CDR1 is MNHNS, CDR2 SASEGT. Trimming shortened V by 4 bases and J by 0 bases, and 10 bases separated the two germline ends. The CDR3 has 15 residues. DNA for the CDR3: TGTGCCAGCAGTGCAGTAATACCCTCCTACAATGAGCAGTTCTTC. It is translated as CASSAVIPSYNEQFF.

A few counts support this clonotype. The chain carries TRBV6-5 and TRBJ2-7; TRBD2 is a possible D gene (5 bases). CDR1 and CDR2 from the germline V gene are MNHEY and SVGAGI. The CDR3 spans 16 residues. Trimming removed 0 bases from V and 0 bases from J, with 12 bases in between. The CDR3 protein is CASSYSLVGSSYEQYF. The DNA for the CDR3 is TGTGCCAGCAGTTACTCGTTGGTAGGGAGCTCCTACGAGCAGTACTTC.

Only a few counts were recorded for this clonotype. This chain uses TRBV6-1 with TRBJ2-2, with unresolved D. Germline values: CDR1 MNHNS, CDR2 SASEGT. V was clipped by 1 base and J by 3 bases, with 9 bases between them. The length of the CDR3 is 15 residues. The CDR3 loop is CASSEEGGYTGELFF. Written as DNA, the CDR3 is TGTGCCAGCAGTGAAGAGGGCGGCTACACCGGGGAGCTGTTTTTT.

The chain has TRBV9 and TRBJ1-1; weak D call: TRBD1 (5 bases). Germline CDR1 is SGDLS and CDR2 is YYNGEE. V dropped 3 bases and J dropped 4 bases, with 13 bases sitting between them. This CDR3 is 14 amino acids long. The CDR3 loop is CASSASGGTTEAFF. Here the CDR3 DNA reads TGTGCCAGCAGCGCCAGCGGGGGGACCACTGAAGCTTTCTTT. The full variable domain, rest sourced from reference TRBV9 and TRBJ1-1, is DSGVTQTPKHLITATGQRVTLRCSPRSGDLSVYWYQQSLDQGLQFLIQYYNGEERAKGNILERFSAQQFPDLHSELNLSSLELGDSALYFCASSASGGTTEAFFGQGTRLTVV.

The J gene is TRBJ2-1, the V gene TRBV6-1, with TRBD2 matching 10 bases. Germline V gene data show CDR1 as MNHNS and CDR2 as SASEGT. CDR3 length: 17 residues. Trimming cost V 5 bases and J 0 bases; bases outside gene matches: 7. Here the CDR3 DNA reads TGTGCCAGCAGTCTCCCAACTAGCGGGGCCTCCTACAATGAGCAGTTCTTC. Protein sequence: CASSLPTSGASYNEQFF.

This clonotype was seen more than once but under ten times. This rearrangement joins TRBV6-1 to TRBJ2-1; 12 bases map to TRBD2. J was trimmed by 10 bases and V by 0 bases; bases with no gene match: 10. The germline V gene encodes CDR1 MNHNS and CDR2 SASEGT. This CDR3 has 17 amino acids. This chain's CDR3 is CASSEAWGTSGLQEQFF. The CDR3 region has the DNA TGTGCCAGCAGTGAAGCCTGGGGGACTAGCGGGTTGCAAGAGCAGTTCTTC.

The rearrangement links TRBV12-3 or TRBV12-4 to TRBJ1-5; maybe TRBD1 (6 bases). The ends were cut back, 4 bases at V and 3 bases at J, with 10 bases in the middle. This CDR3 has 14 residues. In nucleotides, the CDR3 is TGTGCCAGCAGTTACGCAGGGGTCAATCAGCCCCAGCATTTT. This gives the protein CASSYAGVNQPQHF.

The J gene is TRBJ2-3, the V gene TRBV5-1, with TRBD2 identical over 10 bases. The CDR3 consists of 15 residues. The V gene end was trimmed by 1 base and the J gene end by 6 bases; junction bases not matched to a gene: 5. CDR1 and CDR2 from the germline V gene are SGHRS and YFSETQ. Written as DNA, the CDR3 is TGCGCCAGCAGCTTGTCCACTAGCGGGGTGGATACGCAGTATTTT. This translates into CASSLSTSGVDTQYF.

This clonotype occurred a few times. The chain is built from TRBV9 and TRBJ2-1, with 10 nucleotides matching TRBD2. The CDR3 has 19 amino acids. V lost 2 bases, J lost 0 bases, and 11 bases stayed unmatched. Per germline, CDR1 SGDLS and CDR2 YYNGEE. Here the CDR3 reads CASSVSGRPLKSSYNEQFF. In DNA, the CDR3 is TGTGCCAGCAGCGTTAGCGGGAGGCCCCTTAAGAGCTCCTACAATGAGCAGTTCTTC.

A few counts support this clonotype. CDR3 in DNA: TGCGCCAGCAGCCCGGGACTAGAATCGGTCTACAATGAGCAGTTCTTC. Translated: CASSPGLESVYNEQFF. The chain uses TRBV5-1 and TRBJ2-1; TRBD2 agrees at 8 bases. The CDR3 runs 16 residues. V shed 4 bases, J shed 3 bases, and the junction held 9 bases outside the gene matches. Germline V lookup: CDR1 SGHRS, CDR2 YFSETQ.

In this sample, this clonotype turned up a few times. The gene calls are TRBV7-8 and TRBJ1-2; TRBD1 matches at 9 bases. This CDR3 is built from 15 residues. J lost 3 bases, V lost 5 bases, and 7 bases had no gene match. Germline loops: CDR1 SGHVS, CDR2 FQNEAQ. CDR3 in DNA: TGTGCCAGCAGCCATACAGGGGGCAAGGACTATGGCTACACCTTC. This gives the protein CASSHTGGKDYGYTF.

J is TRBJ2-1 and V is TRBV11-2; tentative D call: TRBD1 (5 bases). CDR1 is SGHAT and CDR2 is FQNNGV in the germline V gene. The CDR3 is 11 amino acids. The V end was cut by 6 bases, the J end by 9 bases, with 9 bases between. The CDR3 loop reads CASRLDIEQFF. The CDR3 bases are TGTGCCAGCAGGTTGGACATTGAGCAGTTCTTC.

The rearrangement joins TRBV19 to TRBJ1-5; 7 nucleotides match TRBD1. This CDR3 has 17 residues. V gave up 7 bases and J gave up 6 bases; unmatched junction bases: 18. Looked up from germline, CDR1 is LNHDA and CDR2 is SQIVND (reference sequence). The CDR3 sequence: CASTRFPREGATQPQHF. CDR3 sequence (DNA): TGTGCCAGTACCCGGTTTCCTCGGGAGGGGGCCACTCAGCCCCAGCATTTT.

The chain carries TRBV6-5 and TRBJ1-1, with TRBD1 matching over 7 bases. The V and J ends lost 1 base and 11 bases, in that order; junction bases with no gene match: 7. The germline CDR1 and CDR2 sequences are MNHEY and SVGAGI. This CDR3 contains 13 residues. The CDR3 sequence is CASSYWDSGRAFF. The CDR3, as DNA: TGTGCCAGCAGTTACTGGGACAGCGGGCGGGCTTTCTTT.

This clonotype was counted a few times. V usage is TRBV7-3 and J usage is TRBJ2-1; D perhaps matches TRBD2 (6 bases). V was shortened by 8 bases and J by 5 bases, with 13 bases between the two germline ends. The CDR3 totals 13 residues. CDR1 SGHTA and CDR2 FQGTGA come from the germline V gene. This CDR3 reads CASVIGGDNEQFF. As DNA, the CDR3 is TGTGCCAGCGTGATAGGCGGGGACAATGAGCAGTTCTTC.

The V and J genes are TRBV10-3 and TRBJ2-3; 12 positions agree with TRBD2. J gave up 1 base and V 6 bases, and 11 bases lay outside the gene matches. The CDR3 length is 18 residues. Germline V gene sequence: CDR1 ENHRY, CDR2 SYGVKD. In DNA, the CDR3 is TGTGCCATCAGCACCCGGCTAGCGGGAGGGCCAGGCACAGATACGCAGTATTTT. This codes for CAISTRLAGGPGTDTQYF.

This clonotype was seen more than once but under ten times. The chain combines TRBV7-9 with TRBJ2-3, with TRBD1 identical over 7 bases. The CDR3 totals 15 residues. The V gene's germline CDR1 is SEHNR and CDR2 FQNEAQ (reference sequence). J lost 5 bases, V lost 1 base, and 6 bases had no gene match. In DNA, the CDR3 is TGTGCCAGCAGCTTAGGACAGGGCGGAGAAGATACGCAGTATTTT. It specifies CASSLGQGGEDTQYF.

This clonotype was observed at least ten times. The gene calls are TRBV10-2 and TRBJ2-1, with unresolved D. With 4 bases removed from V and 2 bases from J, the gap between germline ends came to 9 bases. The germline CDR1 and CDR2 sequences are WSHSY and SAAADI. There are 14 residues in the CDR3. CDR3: CASSADGTYNEQFF. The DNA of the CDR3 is TGCGCCAGCAGTGCGGACGGAACCTACAATGAGCAGTTCTTC.

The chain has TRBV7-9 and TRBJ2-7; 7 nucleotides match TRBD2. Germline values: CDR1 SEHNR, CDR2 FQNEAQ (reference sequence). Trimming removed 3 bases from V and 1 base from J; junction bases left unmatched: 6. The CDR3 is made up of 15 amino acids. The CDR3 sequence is CASSLLLAESYEQYF. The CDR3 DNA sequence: TGTGCCAGCAGCTTGCTTCTAGCGGAGTCCTACGAGCAGTACTTC.

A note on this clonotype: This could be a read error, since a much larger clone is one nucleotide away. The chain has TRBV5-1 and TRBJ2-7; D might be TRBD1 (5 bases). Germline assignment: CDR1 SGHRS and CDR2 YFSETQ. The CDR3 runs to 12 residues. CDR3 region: CASSSQGYEHYF. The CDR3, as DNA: TGCGCCAGCAGCTCCCAGGGTTACGAGCATTACTTC.